The 4 T cell receptor beta chains in this list originate from one sample, sequenced in a study of CD8 T cells in Susac syndrome. The RNA, 0.5 to 1 ug, was put through reverse transcription using random hexamers. One entry per CDR3 protein, called by TCRdb with MiXCR from the immunoSEQ multiplex PCR reads. The table has 240,000 or so distinct CDR3 sequences, about 96% seen once. The sample consisted of CD4+ T cells from PBMCs. The receptors come from a human donor with Susac syndrome.

The V call is TRBV18, the J call TRBJ1-1, with D hard to call. Germline loops: CDR1 KGHSH, CDR2 LQKENI. V lost 2 bases and J 0 bases, leaving 10 bases between the germline ends. The CDR3 extends over 15 amino acids. The CDR3 protein is CASSPYETMNTEAFF. The CDR3 region has the DNA TGTGCCAGCTCACCATACGAAACCATGAACACTGAAGCTTTCTTT. Together with reference TRBV18 and TRBJ1-1, the CDR3 gives the full variable domain: NAGVMQNPRHLVRRRGQEARLRCSPMKGHSHVYWYRQLPEEGLKFMVYLQKENIIDESGMPKERFSAEFPKEGPSILRIQQVVRGDSAAYFCASSPYETMNTEAFFGQGTRLTVV.

The chain couples TRBV20-1 to TRBJ2-1; 10 positions match TRBD2. After removal of 8 bases from V and 7 bases from J, the junction contained 8 bases not matched to a gene. The CDR3 loop spans 13 amino acids. Germline lookup yields CDR1 DFQATT and CDR2 SNEGSKA (reference sequence). Here the CDR3 reads CSRNPGLANEQFF. CDR3 nucleotide sequence: TGCAGTCGGAACCCGGGACTAGCGAATGAGCAGTTCTTC.

The chain has TRBV12-3 or TRBV12-4 and TRBJ1-5; a possible D gene is TRBD1 (5 bases). The CDR3 runs 12 residues. The ends were cut back, 7 bases at V and 9 bases at J, with 13 bases in the middle. The CDR3 loop reads CASTGDFGPQHF. CDR3 DNA sequence: TGTGCCAGCACCGGGGACTTTGGGCCCCAGCATTTT.

CDR3 loop: CASSPDHGGIGYGYTF. CDR3 nucleotides: TGTGCCAGCAGCCCTGACCACGGGGGAATCGGCTATGGCTACACCTTC. V gene TRBV7-8 combines with J gene TRBJ1-2, with D possibly being TRBD1 (5 bases). This CDR3 region has 16 residues. Germline V gene sequence: CDR1 SGHVS, CDR2 FQNEAQ. Trimming removed 5 bases from V and 4 bases from J, with 20 bases in between.